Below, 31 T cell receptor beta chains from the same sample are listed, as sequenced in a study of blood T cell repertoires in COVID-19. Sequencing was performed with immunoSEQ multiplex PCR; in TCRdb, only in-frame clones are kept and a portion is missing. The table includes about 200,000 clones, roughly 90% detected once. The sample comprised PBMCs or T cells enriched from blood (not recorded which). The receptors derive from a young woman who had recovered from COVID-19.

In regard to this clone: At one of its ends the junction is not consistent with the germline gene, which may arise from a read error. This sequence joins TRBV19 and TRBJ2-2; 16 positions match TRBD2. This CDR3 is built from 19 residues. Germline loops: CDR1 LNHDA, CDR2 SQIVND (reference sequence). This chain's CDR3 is CASSPSPGLAGGNAGELFF. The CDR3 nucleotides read TGTGCCAGTAGCCCTAGCCCGGGACTAGCGGGGGGGAACGCCGGGGAGCTGTTTTTT.

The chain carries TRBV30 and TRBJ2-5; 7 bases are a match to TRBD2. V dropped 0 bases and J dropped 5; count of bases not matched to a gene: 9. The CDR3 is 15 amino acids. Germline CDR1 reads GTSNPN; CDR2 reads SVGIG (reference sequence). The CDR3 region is CAWSVPAGVGETQYF. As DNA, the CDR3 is TGTGCCTGGAGTGTACCCGCGGGGGTGGGGGAGACCCAGTACTTC. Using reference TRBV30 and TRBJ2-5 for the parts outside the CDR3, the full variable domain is SQTIHQWPATLVQPVGSPLSLECTVEGTSNPNLYWYRQAAGRGLQLLFYSVGIGQISSEVPQNLSASRPQDRQFILSSKKLLLSDSGFYLCAWSVPAGVGETQYFGPGTRLLVL.

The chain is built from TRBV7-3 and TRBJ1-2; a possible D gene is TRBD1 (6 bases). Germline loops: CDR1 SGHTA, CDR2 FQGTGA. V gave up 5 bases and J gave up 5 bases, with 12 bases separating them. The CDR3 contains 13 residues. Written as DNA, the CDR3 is TGTGCCAGCAGCCAAAACCAGGGGTATGGCTACACCTTC. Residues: CASSQNQGYGYTF.

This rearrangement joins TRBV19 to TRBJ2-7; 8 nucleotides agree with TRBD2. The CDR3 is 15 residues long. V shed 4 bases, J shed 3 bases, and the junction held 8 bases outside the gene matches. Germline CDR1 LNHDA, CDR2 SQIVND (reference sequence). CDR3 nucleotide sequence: TGTGCCAGTAGTACTAGGGCGGGGGGACGCTACGAGCAGTACTTC. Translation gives CASSTRAGGRYEQYF. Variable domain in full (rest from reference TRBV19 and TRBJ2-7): DGGITQSPKYLFRKEGQNVTLSCEQNLNHDAMYWYRQDPGQGLRLIYYSQIVNDFQKGDIAEGYSVSREKKESFPLTVTSAQKNPTAFYLCASSTRAGGRYEQYFGPGTRLTVT.

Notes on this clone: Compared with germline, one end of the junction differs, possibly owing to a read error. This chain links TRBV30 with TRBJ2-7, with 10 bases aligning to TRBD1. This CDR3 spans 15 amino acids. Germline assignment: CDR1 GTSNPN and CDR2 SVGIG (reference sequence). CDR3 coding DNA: TGTGCCTGGAGCGTACTGGACAGGGGACAGGGGAAGACGAACTTC. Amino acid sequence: CAWSVLDRGQGKTNF.

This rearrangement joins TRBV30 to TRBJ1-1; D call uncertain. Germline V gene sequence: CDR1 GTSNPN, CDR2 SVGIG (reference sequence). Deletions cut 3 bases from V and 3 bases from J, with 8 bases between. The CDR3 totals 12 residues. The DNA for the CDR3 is TGTGCCTGGAGCGGGTCGGACACTGAAGCTTTCTTT. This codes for CAWSGSDTEAFF.

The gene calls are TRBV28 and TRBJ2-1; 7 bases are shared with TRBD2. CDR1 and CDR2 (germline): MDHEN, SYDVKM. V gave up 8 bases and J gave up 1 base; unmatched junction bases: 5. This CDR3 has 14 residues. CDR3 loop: CASGLGGSYNEQFF. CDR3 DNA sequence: TGTGCCAGCGGTCTGGGGGGGTCCTACAATGAGCAGTTCTTC.

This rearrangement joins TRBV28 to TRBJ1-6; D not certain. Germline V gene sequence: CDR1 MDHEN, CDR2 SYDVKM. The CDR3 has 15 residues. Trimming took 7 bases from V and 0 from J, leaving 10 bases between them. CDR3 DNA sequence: TGTGCCAGCATTGGAGGAAGCTCCTATAATTCACCCCTCCACTTT. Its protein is CASIGGSSYNSPLHF.

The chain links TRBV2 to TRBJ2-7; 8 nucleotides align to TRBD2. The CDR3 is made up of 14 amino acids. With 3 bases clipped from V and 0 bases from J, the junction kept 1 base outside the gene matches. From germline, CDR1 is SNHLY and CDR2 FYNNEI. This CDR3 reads CASSDSGTSYEQYF. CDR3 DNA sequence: TGTGCCAGCAGTGATAGCGGGACCTCCTACGAGCAGTACTTC.

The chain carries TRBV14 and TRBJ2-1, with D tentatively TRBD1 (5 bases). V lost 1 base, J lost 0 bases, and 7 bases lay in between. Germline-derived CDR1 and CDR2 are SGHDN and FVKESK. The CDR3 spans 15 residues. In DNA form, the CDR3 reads TGTGCCAGCAGCCAAGCCAGGGTCTCCTACAATGAGCAGTTCTTC. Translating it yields CASSQARVSYNEQFF. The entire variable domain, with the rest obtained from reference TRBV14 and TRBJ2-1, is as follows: EAGVTQFPSHSVIEKGQTVTLRCDPISGHDNLYWYRRVMGKEIKFLLHFVKESKQDESGMPNNRFLAERTGGTYSTLKVQPAELEDSGVYFCASSQARVSYNEQFFGPGTRLTVL.

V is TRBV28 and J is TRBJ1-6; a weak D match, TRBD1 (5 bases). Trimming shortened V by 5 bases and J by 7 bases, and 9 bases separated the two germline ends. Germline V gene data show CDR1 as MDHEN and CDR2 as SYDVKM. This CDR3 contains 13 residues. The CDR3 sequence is CASSRQTNSPLHF. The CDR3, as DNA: TGTGCCAGCAGTCGACAGACCAATTCACCCCTCCACTTT.

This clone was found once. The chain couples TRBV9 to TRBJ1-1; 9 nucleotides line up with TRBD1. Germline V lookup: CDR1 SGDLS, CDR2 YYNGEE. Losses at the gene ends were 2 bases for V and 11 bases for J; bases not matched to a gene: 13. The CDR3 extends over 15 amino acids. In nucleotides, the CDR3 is TGTGCCAGCAGCGTTAGCCCGGGACAGGGCAACGACGCTTTCTTT. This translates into CASSVSPGQGNDAFF.

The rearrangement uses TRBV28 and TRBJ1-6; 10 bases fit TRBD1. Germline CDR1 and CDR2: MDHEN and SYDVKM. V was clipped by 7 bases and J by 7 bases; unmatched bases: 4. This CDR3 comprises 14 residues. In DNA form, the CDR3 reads TGTGCCAGCACTTTGGGACAGGGGAATTCACCCCTCCACTTT. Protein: CASTLGQGNSPLHF. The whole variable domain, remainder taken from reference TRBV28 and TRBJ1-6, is DVKVTQSSRYLVKRTGEKVFLECVQDMDHENMFWYRQDPGLGLRLIYFSYDVKMKEKGDIPEGYSVSREKKERFSLILESASTNQTSMYLCASTLGQGNSPLHFGNGTRLTVT.

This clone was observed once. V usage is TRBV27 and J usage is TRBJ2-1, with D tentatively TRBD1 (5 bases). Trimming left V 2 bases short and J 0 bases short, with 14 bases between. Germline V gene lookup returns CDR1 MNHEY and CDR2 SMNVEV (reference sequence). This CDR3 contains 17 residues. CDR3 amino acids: CASSLQGLAPSYNEQFF. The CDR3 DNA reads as TGTGCCAGCAGTTTACAGGGATTGGCGCCCTCCTACAATGAGCAGTTCTTC.

In DNA form, the CDR3 reads TGCGCCAGCAGCTTCGAGGGACAGGTGAGCTACGGCTACACCTTC. As protein: CASSFEGQVSYGYTF. The V call is TRBV5-1, the J call TRBJ1-2; the match to TRBD1 covers 8 bases. Germline CDR1 SGHRS, CDR2 YFSETQ. J was trimmed by 8 bases and V by 2 bases; bases with no gene match: 11. The CDR3 has 15 residues.

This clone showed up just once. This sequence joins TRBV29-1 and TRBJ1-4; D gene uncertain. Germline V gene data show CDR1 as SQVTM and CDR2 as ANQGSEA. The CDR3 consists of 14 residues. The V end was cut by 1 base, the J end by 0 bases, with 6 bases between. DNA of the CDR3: TGCAGCGTTGAAGGACACGCAACTAATGAAAAACTGTTTTTT. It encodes CSVEGHATNEKLFF.

CDR3 sequence reads: CASRSTGRFREKLFF. In DNA form, the CDR3 reads TGCGCCAGCAGAAGTACAGGGCGTTTTCGTGAAAAACTGTTTTTT. The chain recombines TRBV5-1 with TRBJ1-4; TRBD1 might be the D (6 bases). V lost 5 bases to trimming and J lost 7 bases, with 18 bases between them. The CDR3 is made up of 15 amino acids. Germline assignment: CDR1 SGHRS and CDR2 YFSETQ.

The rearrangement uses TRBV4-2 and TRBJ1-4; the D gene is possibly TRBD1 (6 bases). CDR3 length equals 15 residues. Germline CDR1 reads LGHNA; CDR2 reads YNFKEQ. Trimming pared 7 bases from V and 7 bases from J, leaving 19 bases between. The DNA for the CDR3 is TGTGCCAGCACTGGGTATGGGGGCATAAGTGAAAAACTGTTTTTT. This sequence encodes CASTGYGGISEKLFF.

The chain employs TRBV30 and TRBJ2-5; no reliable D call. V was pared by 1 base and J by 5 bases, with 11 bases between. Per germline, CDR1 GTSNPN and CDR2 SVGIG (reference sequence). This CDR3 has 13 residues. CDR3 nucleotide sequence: TGTGCCTGGAGTGGCAGGTCAAGGGAGACCCAGTACTTC. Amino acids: CAWSGRSRETQYF.

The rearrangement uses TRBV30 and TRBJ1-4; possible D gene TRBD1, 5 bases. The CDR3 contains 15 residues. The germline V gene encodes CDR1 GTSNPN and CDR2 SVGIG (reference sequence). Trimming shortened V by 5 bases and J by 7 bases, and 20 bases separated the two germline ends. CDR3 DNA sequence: TGTGCCTGGGGGGGAATAGGGGCGTCAGGTGAAAAACTGTTTTTT. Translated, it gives CAWGGIGASGEKLFF.

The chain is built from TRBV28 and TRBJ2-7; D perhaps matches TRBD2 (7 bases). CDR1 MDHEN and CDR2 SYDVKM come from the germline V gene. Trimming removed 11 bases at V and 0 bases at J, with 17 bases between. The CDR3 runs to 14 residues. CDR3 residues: CASLSAGASYEQYF. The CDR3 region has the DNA TGTGCCTCACTTTCGGCGGGGGCCTCCTACGAGCAGTACTTC.

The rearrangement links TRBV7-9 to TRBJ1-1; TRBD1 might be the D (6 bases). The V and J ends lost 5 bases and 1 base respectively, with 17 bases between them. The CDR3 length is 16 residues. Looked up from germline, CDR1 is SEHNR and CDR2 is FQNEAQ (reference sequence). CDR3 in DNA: TGTGCCAGCAGCCAAGCTCGGCTACAGGGGAACACTGAAGCTTTCTTT. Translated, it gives CASSQARLQGNTEAFF.

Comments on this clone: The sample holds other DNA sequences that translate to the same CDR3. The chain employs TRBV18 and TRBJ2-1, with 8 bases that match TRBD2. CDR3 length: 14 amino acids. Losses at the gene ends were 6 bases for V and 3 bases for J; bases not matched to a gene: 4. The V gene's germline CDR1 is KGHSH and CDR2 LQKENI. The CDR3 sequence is CASSLAGGYNEQFF. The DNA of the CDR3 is TGTGCCAGCTCCCTGGCGGGGGGCTACAATGAGCAGTTCTTC.

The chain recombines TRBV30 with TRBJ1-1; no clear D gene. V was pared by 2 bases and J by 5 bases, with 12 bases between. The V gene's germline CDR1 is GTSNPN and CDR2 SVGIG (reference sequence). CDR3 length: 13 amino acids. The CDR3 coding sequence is TGTGCCTGGAGTCGTAACAGTTGGACTGAAGCTTTCTTT. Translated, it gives CAWSRNSWTEAFF.

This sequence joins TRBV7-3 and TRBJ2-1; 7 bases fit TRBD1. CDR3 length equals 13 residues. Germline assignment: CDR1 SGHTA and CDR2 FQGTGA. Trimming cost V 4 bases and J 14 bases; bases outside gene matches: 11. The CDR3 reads CASSSSSGTVKFF. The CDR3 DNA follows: TGTGCCAGCAGCTCCTCCTCCGGGACAGTAAAGTTCTTC. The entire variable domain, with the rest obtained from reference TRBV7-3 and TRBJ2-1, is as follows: GAGVSQTPSNKVTEKGKYVELRCDPISGHTALYWYRQSLGQGPEFLIYFQGTGAADDSGLPNDRFFAVRPEGSVSTLKIQRTERGDSAVYLCASSSSSGTVKFFGPGTRLTVL.

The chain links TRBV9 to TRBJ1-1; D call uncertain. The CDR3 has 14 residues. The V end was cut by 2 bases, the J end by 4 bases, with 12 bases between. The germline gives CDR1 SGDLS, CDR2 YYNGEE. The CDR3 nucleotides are TGTGCCAGCAGCGTTAGCCCCACCGGCACTGAAGCTTTCTTT. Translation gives CASSVSPTGTEAFF.

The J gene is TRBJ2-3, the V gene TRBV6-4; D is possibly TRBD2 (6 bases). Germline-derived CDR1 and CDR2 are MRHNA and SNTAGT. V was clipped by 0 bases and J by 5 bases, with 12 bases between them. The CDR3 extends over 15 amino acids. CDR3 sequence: CASSDSAGGVDTQYF. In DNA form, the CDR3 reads TGTGCCAGCAGTGACTCAGCGGGCGGCGTAGATACGCAGTATTTT.

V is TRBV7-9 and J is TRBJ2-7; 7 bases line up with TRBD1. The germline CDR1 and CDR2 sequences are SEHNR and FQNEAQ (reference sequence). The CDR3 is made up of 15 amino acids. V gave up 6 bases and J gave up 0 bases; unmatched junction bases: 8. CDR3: CASSRTGALSYEQYF. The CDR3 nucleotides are TGTGCCAGCAGTAGGACAGGAGCCCTCTCCTACGAGCAGTACTTC.

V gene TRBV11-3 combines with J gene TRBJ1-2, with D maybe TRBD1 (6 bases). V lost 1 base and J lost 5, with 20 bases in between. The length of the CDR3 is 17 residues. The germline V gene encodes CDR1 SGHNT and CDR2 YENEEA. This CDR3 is CASSLAAMGRGLYGYTF. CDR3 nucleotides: TGTGCCAGCAGCTTAGCCGCGATGGGCAGGGGCCTTTATGGCTACACCTTC.

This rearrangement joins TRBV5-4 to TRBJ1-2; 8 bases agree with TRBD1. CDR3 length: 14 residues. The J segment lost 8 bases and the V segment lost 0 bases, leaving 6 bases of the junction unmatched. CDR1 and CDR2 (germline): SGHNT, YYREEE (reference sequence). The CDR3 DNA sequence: TGTGCCAGCAGCTTGGGACAGGGGTCCTTGGGCTACACCTTC. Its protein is CASSLGQGSLGYTF.

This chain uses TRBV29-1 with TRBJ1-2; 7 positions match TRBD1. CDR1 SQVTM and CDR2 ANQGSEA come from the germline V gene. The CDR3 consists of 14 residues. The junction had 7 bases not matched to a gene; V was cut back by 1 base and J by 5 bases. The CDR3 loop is CSVEGQGGFYGYTF. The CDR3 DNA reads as TGCAGCGTTGAAGGTCAAGGGGGCTTTTATGGCTACACCTTC.